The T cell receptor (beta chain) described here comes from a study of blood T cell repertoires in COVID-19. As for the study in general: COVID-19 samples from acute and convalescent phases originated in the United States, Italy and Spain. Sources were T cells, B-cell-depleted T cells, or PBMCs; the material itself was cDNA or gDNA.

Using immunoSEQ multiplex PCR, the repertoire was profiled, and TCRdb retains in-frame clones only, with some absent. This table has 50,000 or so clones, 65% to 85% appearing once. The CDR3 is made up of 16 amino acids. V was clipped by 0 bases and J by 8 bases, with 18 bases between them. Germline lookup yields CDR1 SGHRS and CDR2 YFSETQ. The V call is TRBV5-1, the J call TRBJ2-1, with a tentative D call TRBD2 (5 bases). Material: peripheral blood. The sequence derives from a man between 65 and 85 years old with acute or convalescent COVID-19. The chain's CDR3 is CASSLAREWGLDEQFF. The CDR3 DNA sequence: TGCGCCAGCAGCTTGGCTAGGGAGTGGGGTTTGGATGAGCAGTTCTTC.